This T cell receptor (beta chain) was recorded in a study of vaccination and CD4 T cells after COVID-19. Overall study context: Two of the convalescents were Hispanic, and convalescents were six males and four females.

With the Oncomine TCR Beta short-read assay, DNA from cultured CD4+ T cells was sequenced. TCRdb analysed the PCR reads with MiXCR anew, one entry per CDR3 protein. This sample has more than 10,000 distinct CDR3 sequences, with just over 35% found just once. This CDR3 contains 16 residues. V lost 10 bases to trimming and J lost 8 bases; unmatched junction nucleotides: 13. Germline values: CDR1 KGHDR, CDR2 SFDVKD. The treatment is: approximately nine-day PBMC culture with coronavirus spike peptide pools or control peptides (ViraFEST assay). This clonotype was seen only a few times. Antigen unknown. This chain connects TRBV24-1 to TRBJ1-6; 10 bases match TRBD1. The specimen sequenced was cultured CD4+ T cells from blood. The clonotype comes from a human donor with COVID-19. As DNA, the CDR3 is TGTGCCACGAGGCCGAGGACAGGGGGTCGTTATTCACCCCTCCACTTT. This gives the protein CATRPRTGGRYSPLHF.